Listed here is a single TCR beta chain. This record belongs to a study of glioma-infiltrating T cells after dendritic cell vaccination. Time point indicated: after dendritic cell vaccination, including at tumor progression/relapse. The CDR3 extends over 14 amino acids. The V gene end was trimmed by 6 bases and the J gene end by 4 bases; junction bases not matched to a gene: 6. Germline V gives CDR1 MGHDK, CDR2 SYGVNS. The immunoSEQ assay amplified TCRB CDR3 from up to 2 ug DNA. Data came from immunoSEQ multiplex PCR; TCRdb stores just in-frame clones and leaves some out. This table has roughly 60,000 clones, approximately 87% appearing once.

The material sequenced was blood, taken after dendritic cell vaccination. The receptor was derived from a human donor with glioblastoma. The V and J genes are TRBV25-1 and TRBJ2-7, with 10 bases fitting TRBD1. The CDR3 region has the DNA TGTGCCAGCAGAGACCGGGACAGGGGTTACGAGCAGTACTTC. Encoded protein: CASRDRDRGYEQYF.